Listed below are T cell receptor beta chains from one sample, sequenced in a study of T cell changes during pregnancy in multiple sclerosis. Assay used: immunoSEQ multiplex PCR; TCRdb lists only in-frame clones, some missing. The data show tens of thousands of clones, 80% to 90% seen once. The sequenced sample was peripheral blood, obtained in the first trimester of pregnancy. Receptor source: a female donor in good health, enrolled as a control in a pregnancy study. Both conserved end residues are part of each CDR3. A D gene is named only where the DNA matches it firmly. Expanded clones are given a class, and other clones once, few, many or no size at all.

CDR3aa: CASSPFEDTEAFF; CDR3nt: TGTGCCAGCAGTCCCTTTGAGGACACTGAAGCTTTCTTT; abundance: NA; d_gene: NA; v_gene: TRBV6-4; j_gene: TRBJ1-1
CDR3aa: CASSQPTGVVSKLFF; CDR3nt: TGTGCCAGCAGCCAACCGACGGGGGTTGTCAGTAAACTGTTTTTT; abundance: NA; d_gene: NA; v_gene: TRBV14; j_gene: TRBJ1-4
CDR3aa: CASAGRETNEKLFF; CDR3nt: TGTGCCAGCGCTGGGAGGGAGACTAATGAAAAACTGTTTTTT; abundance: NA; d_gene: NA; v_gene: TRBV28; j_gene: TRBJ1-4
CDR3aa: CASGGGREEGYGYTF; CDR3nt: TGCGCCAGCGGGGGGGGGAGGGAGGAAGGCTATGGCTACACCTTC; abundance: NA; d_gene: NA; v_gene: TRBV23-1; j_gene: TRBJ1-2
CDR3aa: CASSGQRNSPLHF; CDR3nt: TGTGCCAGCAGCGGACAACGTAATTCACCCCTCCACTTT; abundance: once; d_gene: NA; v_gene: TRBV6-5; j_gene: TRBJ1-6
CDR3aa: CASSLGAGADTQYF; CDR3nt: TGTGCCAGCAGCTTAGGTGCGGGGGCAGATACGCAGTATTTT; abundance: once; d_gene: TRBD2; v_gene: TRBV7-2; j_gene: TRBJ2-3
CDR3aa: CASRDTGSGNTIYF; CDR3nt: TGCGCCAGCAGGGATACAGGGTCTGGAAACACCATATATTTT; abundance: NA; d_gene: NA; v_gene: TRBV5-1; j_gene: TRBJ1-3
CDR3aa: CASSTGLLSIGEQFF; CDR3nt: TGTGCCAGCAGTACAGGGTTGCTCAGTATCGGTGAGCAGTTCTTC; abundance: NA; d_gene: NA; v_gene: TRBV5-6; j_gene: TRBJ2-1
CDR3aa: CAWRAVNDEQFF; CDR3nt: TGTGCCTGGAGGGCAGTCAACGATGAGCAGTTCTTC; abundance: NA; d_gene: NA; v_gene: TRBV30; j_gene: TRBJ2-1
CDR3aa: CASRSAPNRDNEQFF; CDR3nt: TGTGCAAGTCGCTCTGCTCCGAACCGGGACAATGAGCAGTTCTTC; abundance: NA; d_gene: NA; v_gene: TRBV12-2; j_gene: TRBJ2-1
CDR3aa: CASSSGQMNQPQHF; CDR3nt: TGCGCCAGCAGCTCGGGACAGATGAATCAGCCCCAGCATTTT; abundance: NA; d_gene: TRBD1; v_gene: TRBV5-1; j_gene: TRBJ1-5
CDR3aa: CASSLVAGGRSYEQYF; CDR3nt: TGTGCCAGCAGCTTAGTAGCGGGAGGGCGCTCCTACGAGCAGTACTTC; abundance: NA; d_gene: TRBD2; v_gene: TRBV7-9; j_gene: TRBJ2-7
CDR3aa: CSVASSGSGNEQFF; CDR3nt: TGCAGCGTTGCGAGTAGCGGGAGTGGAAATGAGCAGTTCTTC; abundance: NA; d_gene: TRBD2; v_gene: TRBV29-1; j_gene: TRBJ2-1
CDR3aa: CASSQLSSYEQYF; CDR3nt: TGTGCCAGCAGCCAACTTAGCTCCTACGAGCAGTACTTC; abundance: NA; d_gene: NA; v_gene: TRBV14; j_gene: TRBJ2-7
CDR3aa: CAGRGGLNQPQHF; CDR3nt: TGTGCGGGACGGGGGGGGCTCAATCAGCCCCAGCATTTT; abundance: once; d_gene: NA; v_gene: TRBV2; j_gene: TRBJ1-5
CDR3aa: CASSPRRGNTGELFF; CDR3nt: TGTGCCAGCTCCCCCCGGCGGGGGAACACCGGGGAGCTGTTTTTT; abundance: NA; d_gene: NA; v_gene: TRBV19; j_gene: TRBJ2-2
CDR3aa: CASSWRDRVYEQYF; CDR3nt: TGCGCCAGCAGCTGGAGGGACAGGGTCTACGAGCAGTACTTC; abundance: NA; d_gene: TRBD1; v_gene: TRBV5-1; j_gene: TRBJ2-7
CDR3aa: CSAREDREAFF; CDR3nt: TGCAGTGCTAGAGAGGACAGGGAAGCTTTCTTT; abundance: medium-sized; d_gene: TRBD1; v_gene: TRBV20-1; j_gene: TRBJ1-1
CDR3aa: CASIGQVRAYEQYF; CDR3nt: TGTGCCAGCATCGGACAGGTTCGGGCCTACGAGCAGTACTTC; abundance: NA; d_gene: TRBD1; v_gene: TRBV2; j_gene: TRBJ2-7
CDR3aa: CASRQVNEQYF; CDR3nt: TGTGCCAGCAGACAGGTGAACGAGCAGTACTTC; abundance: NA; d_gene: NA; v_gene: TRBV6-5; j_gene: TRBJ2-7
CDR3aa: CASSYNTGQAYEQYF; CDR3nt: TGTGCCAGCAGTTACAACACAGGACAGGCCTACGAGCAGTACTTC; abundance: NA; d_gene: TRBD1; v_gene: TRBV6-5; j_gene: TRBJ2-7
CDR3aa: CASSPGGSGNTIYF; CDR3nt: TGTGCCAGCAGCCCAGGGGGGTCCGGAAACACCATATATTTT; abundance: NA; d_gene: TRBD1; v_gene: TRBV7-2; j_gene: TRBJ1-3
CDR3aa: CAWKGPSSGEQYF; CDR3nt: TGTGCCTGGAAGGGTCCGAGCTCGGGGGAGCAGTACTTC; abundance: NA; d_gene: NA; v_gene: TRBV30; j_gene: TRBJ2-7
CDR3aa: CASSQGRGPNTGELFF; CDR3nt: TGCGCCAGCAGCCAAGGTCGCGGGCCGAACACCGGGGAGCTGTTTTTT; abundance: NA; d_gene: NA; v_gene: TRBV4-1; j_gene: TRBJ2-2
CDR3aa: CASSRQGWRKNIQYF; CDR3nt: TGTGCCAGCAGCCGACAGGGGTGGCGCAAAAACATTCAGTACTTC; abundance: NA; d_gene: TRBD1; v_gene: TRBV7-9; j_gene: TRBJ2-4
CDR3aa: CASSGGFRDRGTNPSSYEQYF; CDR3nt: TGCGCCAGCAGCGGTGGGTTCCGGGACAGGGGGACGAATCCTAGCTCCTACGAGCAGTACTTC; abundance: NA; d_gene: TRBD1; v_gene: TRBV5-1; j_gene: TRBJ2-7
CDR3aa: CASSDGTSGRYEQYF; CDR3nt: TGTGCCAGCAGTGACGGGACTAGCGGGAGGTACGAGCAGTACTTC; abundance: NA; d_gene: TRBD2; v_gene: TRBV27; j_gene: TRBJ2-7
CDR3aa: CASRDSLGEQYF; CDR3nt: TGTGCCAGCAGGGACAGCCTGGGGGAGCAGTACTTC; abundance: NA; d_gene: NA; v_gene: TRBV27; j_gene: TRBJ2-7
CDR3aa: CASSSRLEGSEQYF; CDR3nt: TGTGCCAGCAGCTCCCGGCTCGAGGGAAGCGAGCAGTACTTC; abundance: NA; d_gene: NA; v_gene: TRBV7-9; j_gene: TRBJ2-7
CDR3aa: CASSKDTGTSGMRQFF; CDR3nt: TGTGCCAGCAGCAAAGATACCGGGACTAGCGGGATGAGGCAGTTCTTC; abundance: NA; d_gene: TRBD2; v_gene: TRBV14; j_gene: TRBJ2-1
CDR3aa: CASSLLRYNEQFF; CDR3nt: TGTGCCAGCAGCTTGCTCAGGTACAATGAGCAGTTCTTC; abundance: NA; d_gene: NA; v_gene: TRBV5-4; j_gene: TRBJ2-1
CDR3aa: CASSRDRLLQGKSGELFF; CDR3nt: TGTGCCAGCAGTAGAGACAGGCTACTACAGGGAAAATCCGGGGAGCTGTTTTTT; abundance: NA; d_gene: NA; v_gene: TRBV9; j_gene: TRBJ2-2
CDR3aa: CASTRTSNTEAFF; CDR3nt: TGCGCCAGCACCCGGACATCGAACACTGAAGCTTTCTTT; abundance: NA; d_gene: NA; v_gene: TRBV10-2; j_gene: TRBJ1-1
CDR3aa: CASSLGQDLRAEAFF; CDR3nt: TGTGCCAGCAGTTTGGGACAGGACCTTAGGGCTGAAGCTTTCTTT; abundance: NA; d_gene: TRBD1; v_gene: TRBV7-9; j_gene: TRBJ1-1
CDR3aa: CSVEGVGGRGQETQYF; CDR3nt: TGCAGCGTTGAAGGGGTTGGGGGGAGGGGGCAAGAGACCCAGTACTTC; abundance: NA; d_gene: NA; v_gene: TRBV29-1; j_gene: TRBJ2-5
CDR3aa: CASSIGLRGADTQYF; CDR3nt: TGTGCCAGTAGTATAGGGCTCAGGGGAGCAGATACGCAGTATTTT; abundance: NA; d_gene: NA; v_gene: TRBV19; j_gene: TRBJ2-3
CDR3aa: CASSLAFGTGNNSPLHF; CDR3nt: TGTGCCAGCAGCTTAGCTTTCGGGACAGGGAATAATTCACCCCTCCACTTT; abundance: NA; d_gene: TRBD1; v_gene: TRBV7-2; j_gene: TRBJ1-6